This is a list of T cell receptor beta chains from one sample in a study of cytomegalovirus exposure and HLA in healthy donors. Repertoires were generated with immunoSEQ multiplex PCR, while TCRdb's copy carries only in-frame clones and drops some. The repertoire has about 140,000 clones, around 79% of them found once; the top ten carry 5% to 8.5%. Sequences were obtained from PBMCs. The receptors were sampled from a man aged 40-49 years in good health and CMV-seropositive. The CDR3 runs from the conserved cysteine through the conserved F or W. The D gene is left open where the match is weak. Where a row states a size, it is once, few, many or the class of an expanded clone; other rows omit it.

>TRBJ1-2|NA|TRBV7-3|TRBD1
CASSLMTGGGYTF
TGTGCCAGCAGCTTAATGACAGGGGGTGGCTACACCTTC
>TRBJ2-3|NA|TRBV15|TRBD1
CATSREGQGTDTQYF
TGTGCCACCAGCAGAGAAGGACAGGGCACAGATACGCAGTATTTT
>TRBJ2-1|NA|TRBV29-1|TRBD2
CSVTSTAGDVHEQFF
TGCAGCGTTACCTCAACAGCGGGAGATGTGCATGAGCAGTTCTTC
>TRBJ2-3|NA|TRBV7-2|TRBD2
CASSFGGLAGYWGEDTQYF
TGTGCCAGCAGCTTTGGTGGACTAGCGGGCTACTGGGGCGAAGATACGCAGTATTTT
>TRBJ2-7|NA|TRBV4-1|TRBD2
CASSQATSGIYEQYF
TGCGCCAGCAGCCAGGCGACTAGCGGGATATACGAGCAGTACTTC
>TRBJ1-4|NA|TRBV4-1|NA
CASSQGVIPTNEKLFF
TGCGCCAGCAGCCAAGGCGTGATACCAACTAATGAAAAACTGTTTTTT
>TRBJ2-1|NA|TRBV7-2|NA
CASSLVTYSYNEQFF
TGTGCCAGCAGCTTAGTCACCTACTCCTACAATGAGCAGTTCTTC
>TRBJ2-3|NA|TRBV30|NA
CAWSLAYTDTQYF
TGTGCCTGGTCGTTAGCGTACACAGATACGCAGTATTTT
>TRBJ2-2|once|TRBV27|TRBD2
CASSFISAGGPAGELFF
TGTGCCAGCAGTTTCATTTCAGCGGGAGGGCCGGCCGGGGAGCTGTTTTTT
>TRBJ2-7|NA|TRBV4-1|TRBD1
CASSQVYRDRDYEQYF
TGCGCCAGCAGCCAAGTATACCGGGACAGGGACTACGAGCAGTACTTC
>TRBJ1-1|once|TRBV28|NA
CASSRPDSRRVAEAFF
TGTGCCAGCAGTCGCCCGGACAGTCGGCGGGTGGCTGAAGCTTTCTTT
>TRBJ2-7|NA|TRBV6-5|NA
CASRNGRGGHEQYF
TGTGCCAGCAGGAATGGGAGGGGGGGTCACGAGCAGTACTTC
>TRBJ1-5|NA|TRBV6-1|TRBD1
CASSVGRGQGQPQHF
TGTGCCAGCAGTGTGGGGAGGGGACAGGGTCAGCCCCAGCATTTT
>TRBJ2-3|NA|TRBV11-2|TRBD2
CASSSTSGSGTQYF
TGTGCCAGCAGCTCGACTAGCGGGAGTGGTACGCAGTATTTT
>TRBJ1-5|NA|TRBV28|NA
CASSSLGRGNQPQHF
TGTGCCAGCAGTTCCTTGGGGAGGGGCAATCAGCCCCAGCATTTT
>TRBJ2-3|once|TRBV2|TRBD2
CASSGLAVSTNTQYF
TGTGCCAGCAGTGGACTAGCGGTGAGCACGAATACGCAGTATTTT
>TRBJ1-6|few|TRBV6-5|TRBD1
CASSYSAGGSPLHF
TGTGCCAGCAGTTACTCGGCAGGGGGTTCACCCCTCCACTTT
>TRBJ2-7|NA|TRBV4-2|NA
CASSLQEAISYEQYF
TGTGCCAGCAGCCTGCAGGAGGCAATCTCCTACGAGCAGTACTTC
>TRBJ1-1|NA|TRBV6-6|NA
CASSYRETMNTEAFF
TGTGCCAGCAGTTACCGGGAGACTATGAACACTGAAGCTTTCTTT
>TRBJ1-1|NA|TRBV9|TRBD1
CASSVSGQGKTFF
TGTGCCAGCAGCGTATCGGGACAGGGGAAGACTTTCTTT
>TRBJ2-2|NA|TRBV7-8|TRBD2
CASSLVGGRVTGELFF
TGTGCCAGCAGCTTAGTAGGCGGGAGGGTCACCGGGGAGCTGTTTTTT
>TRBJ2-1|NA|TRBV18|TRBD1
CASSTGTATSADEQFF
TGTGCCAGCTCAACTGGGACAGCGACCAGTGCCGATGAGCAGTTCTTC
>TRBJ2-1|NA|TRBV25-1|TRBD2
CASSEAGLTNEQFF
TGTGCCAGCAGTGAGGCGGGACTAACTAATGAGCAGTTCTTC
>TRBJ2-5|NA|TRBV4-1|NA
CASSPLAGETQYF
TGCGCCAGCAGCCCTCTAGCAGGAGAGACCCAGTACTTC